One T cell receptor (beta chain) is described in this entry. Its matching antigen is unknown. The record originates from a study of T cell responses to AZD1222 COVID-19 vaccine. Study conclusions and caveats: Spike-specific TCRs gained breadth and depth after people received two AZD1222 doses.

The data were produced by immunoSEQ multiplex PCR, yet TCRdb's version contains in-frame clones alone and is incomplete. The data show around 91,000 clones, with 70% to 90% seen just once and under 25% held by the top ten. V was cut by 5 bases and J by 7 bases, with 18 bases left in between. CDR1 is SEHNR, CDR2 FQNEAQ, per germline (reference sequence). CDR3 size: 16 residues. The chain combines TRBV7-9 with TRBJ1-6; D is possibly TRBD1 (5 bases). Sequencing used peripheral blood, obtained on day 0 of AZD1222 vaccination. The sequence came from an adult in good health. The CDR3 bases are TGTGCCAGCAGCCTAGGATTGGGCAGGGAGAATTCACCCCTCCACTTT. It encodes CASSLGLGRENSPLHF.